The 11 T cell receptor beta chains in this list originate from one sample, sequenced in a study of beta chain features in type 1 diabetes. Investigators reverse transcribed all isolated RNA, so they sequenced expressed TCRB transcripts. Data came from immunoSEQ multiplex PCR; TCRdb stores just in-frame clones and leaves some out. The sample has 680,000 or so clones, roughly 15% seen once. Input material: naive CD4+ T cells from blood. All receptors derive from a man aged 18-30 years in good health.

This sequence joins TRBV29-1 and TRBJ2-7, with 7 positions matching TRBD1. Germline trimming cut 7 bases from V and 0 bases from J; bases unmatched to any gene: 9. Looked up from germline, CDR1 is SQVTM and CDR2 is ANQGSEA. The CDR3 loop spans 14 amino acids. This chain's CDR3 is CSATDRMSSYEQYF. As DNA, the CDR3 is TGCAGCGCCACGGACAGGATGAGCTCCTACGAGCAGTACTTC.

The table lists this clone with a few counts. CDR3 in amino acids: CASRTGGAPSYEQYF. CDR3 nucleotides: TGTGCCAGCAGGACAGGGGGGGCCCCCTCCTACGAGCAGTACTTC. V is TRBV2 and J is TRBJ2-7, with 9 bases matching TRBD1. Germline lookup yields CDR1 SNHLY and CDR2 FYNNEI. CDR3 length: 15 residues. After removal of 6 bases from V and 0 bases from J, the junction contained 6 bases not matched to a gene.

This sequence joins TRBV4-1 and TRBJ1-5; possibly TRBD1 for D (5 bases). Germline V gene lookup returns CDR1 MGHRA and CDR2 YSYEKL. The CDR3 runs 16 residues. Deletions cut 1 base from V and 0 bases from J, with 10 bases between. The CDR3 DNA sequence: TGCGCCAGCAGCCAAGTGGGGGATTATAGCAATCAGCCCCAGCATTTT. Protein: CASSQVGDYSNQPQHF.

This clone was picked up a small number of times. This chain links TRBV6-1 with TRBJ2-7; maybe TRBD2 (5 bases). CDR1 and CDR2 (germline): MNHNS, SASEGT. Trimming removed 4 bases from V and 2 bases from J, with 12 bases in between. This CDR3 is 14 amino acids long. CDR3 amino acids: CASSAGLGTYEQYF. The CDR3 DNA is TGTGCCAGCAGTGCTGGACTGGGGACCTACGAGCAGTACTTC.

A few counts support this clone. CDR3: CASSPGQGGTEAFF. The CDR3 nucleotides are TGTGCCAGCAGCCCCGGACAGGGTGGCACTGAAGCTTTCTTT. The chain couples TRBV7-2 to TRBJ1-1; TRBD1 matches at 8 bases. This CDR3 is built from 14 residues. Germline V gene lookup returns CDR1 SGHTA and CDR2 FQGNSA. V was pared by 5 bases and J by 4 bases, with 6 bases of the junction left unmatched.

V gene TRBV4-3 combines with J gene TRBJ2-3; a weak D match, TRBD1 (5 bases). Germline-derived CDR1 and CDR2 are LGHNA and YSLEER. The CDR3 has 13 residues. Trimming cost V 5 bases and J 8 bases, with 14 bases left between them. CDR3 sequence: CASSFQGSGTQYF. Here the CDR3 DNA reads TGCGCCAGCAGCTTTCAGGGTTCGGGTACGCAGTATTTT.

There are a few counts of this clone. The chain couples TRBV9 to TRBJ2-7; no clear D. The CDR3 loop spans 13 amino acids. The V and J ends lost 5 bases and 3 bases respectively, with 12 bases between them. The V gene's germline CDR1 is SGDLS and CDR2 YYNGEE. The CDR3 region has the DNA TGTGCCAGCAGTGGTGACGAAAGCTACGAGCAGTACTTC. This sequence encodes CASSGDESYEQYF.

This sequence joins TRBV5-1 and TRBJ2-2, with D possibly matching TRBD2 (5 bases). The CDR3 is 15 amino acids. CDR1 is SGHRS, CDR2 YFSETQ, per germline. Trimming stripped 0 bases from V and 2 bases from J, with 8 bases between. The CDR3 is CASSLGLANTGELFF. DNA for the CDR3: TGCGCCAGCAGCTTGGGGCTAGCTAACACCGGGGAGCTGTTTTTT.

The V gene is TRBV5-6, the J gene TRBJ1-1; no definite D call. V was clipped by 2 bases and J by 1 base, with 9 bases between them. Germline CDR1 and CDR2: SGHDT and YYEEEE. The CDR3 is made up of 14 amino acids. The CDR3 DNA follows: TGTGCCAGCAGCTTACGGGAGGGGAACACTGAAGCTTTCTTT. Translating it yields CASSLREGNTEAFF.

In its sample, this clone was seen a few times. The CDR3 spells CASTTKGQLNTGELFF. For the CDR3, the DNA is TGTGCCAGCACCACGAAGGGACAGCTGAACACCGGGGAGCTGTTTTTT. The chain couples TRBV9 to TRBJ2-2, with TRBD1 matching 7 bases. CDR3 length: 16 amino acids. Germline V gene lookup returns CDR1 SGDLS and CDR2 YYNGEE. V shed 6 bases, J shed 1 base, and the junction held 9 bases outside the gene matches.

The V and J genes are TRBV10-3 and TRBJ2-2; D could derive from TRBD1 or TRBD2 (5 bases each). This CDR3 region has 17 residues. CDR1 is ENHRY, CDR2 SYGVKD, per germline. V was trimmed by 0 bases and J by 4 bases, leaving 15 bases between them. The CDR3 reads CAISESGKGKGTGELFF. The DNA for the CDR3 is TGTGCCATCAGTGAGTCCGGGAAGGGGAAGGGCACCGGGGAGCTGTTTTTT.